This is a list of T cell receptor beta chains from one sample in a study of shared clonotypes between healthy human individuals. The assay was immunoSEQ multiplex PCR, and TCRdb's table has in-frame clones only and misses some. The sample has 2,500,000 or so clones; less than 95% are singletons. The sample taken for sequencing was naive CD4+ T cells from PBMCs. All receptors derive from a man between 18 and 29 years old in good health. Some clones in this sample may be carry-over from other donors' samples. Each CDR3 is given with its conserved first and last residue. A D gene is named only where the DNA matches it firmly. Only some rows state a clone size, as once, few, many or a class for expanded clones.

TRBV2	-	TRBD2	TRBJ2-1	TGTGCCAGCATAAGACTAGCCGCAGTTTACAATGAGCAGTTCTTC	CASIRLAAVYNEQFF
TRBV5-1	-	TRBD2	TRBJ2-1	TGCGCCAGCAATCTAGCGGGAGGAAACGACGAGCAGTTCTTC	CASNLAGGNDEQFF
TRBV11-2	-	-	TRBJ2-2	TGTGCCAGCAGCCTGGACTATTCGAACACCGGGGAGCTGTTTTTT	CASSLDYSNTGELFF
TRBV6-4	-	-	TRBJ1-1	TGTGCCAGCAGGGGAAGGGGAGAGACTGAAGCTTTCTTT	CASRGRGETEAFF
TRBV11-2	few	TRBD2	TRBJ2-7	TGTGCCAGCAGCCTTCGATTAGCGGGAGAGGAGCAGTACTTC	CASSLRLAGEEQYF
TRBV28	-	TRBD2	TRBJ2-3	TGTGCCAGCAGTCTCGCTAGCGGGGGGAGCACAGATACGCAGTATTTT	CASSLASGGSTDTQYF
TRBV28	-	TRBD1	TRBJ1-4	TGTGCCAGTCGACAGGGGGGTGAAAAACTGTTTTTT	CASRQGGEKLFF
TRBV28	few	-	TRBJ1-5	TGTGCCAGCAGCTACTGGGGAGATAGCAATCAGCCCCAGCATTTT	CASSYWGDSNQPQHF
TRBV9	-	TRBD2	TRBJ2-2	TGTGCCAGCAGCGTACTAGCGGGCGGGAGCGGGGAGCTGTTTTTT	CASSVLAGGSGELFF
TRBV4-3	once	-	TRBJ1-2	TGCGCCAGCAGCCAAGGGCATAAGTTAGGCTACACCTTC	CASSQGHKLGYTF
TRBV5-1	-	-	TRBJ1-2	TGCGCCAGCAGCTCCCGGGTCGGGCCCAGCCTCGGCTATGGCTACACCTTC	CASSSRVGPSLGYGYTF
TRBV6-5	-	-	TRBJ1-5	TGTGCCAGCGGGGACATCCAAGGCGATCAGCCCCAGCATTTT	CASGDIQGDQPQHF
TRBV4-3	once	-	TRBJ2-5	TGCGCCAGCAGCCAAGAAAGTGGAAAAGGGGGGACCCAGTACTTC	CASSQESGKGGTQYF
TRBV5-1	-	TRBD1	TRBJ2-4	TGCGCCAGCAGCCCGGGACAGGGGGATATTCAGTACTTC	CASSPGQGDIQYF
TRBV7-9	-	TRBD2	TRBJ2-7	TGTGCCAGCAGCCCCAATAGCGGGGGGATCTCCTACGAGCAGTACTTC	CASSPNSGGISYEQYF
TRBV11-2	-	TRBD2	TRBJ2-7	TGTGCCAGCAGTCAAACTAGCGGCAACGAGCAGTACTTC	CASSQTSGNEQYF
TRBV30	-	TRBD1	TRBJ1-1	TGTGCCTGGAGTCCCCGGGGACAGGGGGCGTATACTGAAGCTTTCTTT	CAWSPRGQGAYTEAFF
TRBV6-1	-	-	TRBJ1-5	TGTGCCAGCAGCGGGGAGGGCGATCAGCCCCAGCATTTT	CASSGEGDQPQHF
TRBV7-2	-	TRBD1	TRBJ2-7	TGTGCCAGCAGCTCCCGGGACAGGGTGATCTACGAGCAGTACTTC	CASSSRDRVIYEQYF
TRBV28	-	TRBD1	TRBJ2-7	TGTGCCAGCAGTATTCAGACAGGGTACGAGCAGTACTTC	CASSIQTGYEQYF
TRBV5-1	-	-	TRBJ2-3	TGCGCCAGCAGCGACTTAGGAGGGAGCATCGGAGATACGCAGTATTTT	CASSDLGGSIGDTQYF
TRBV27	-	-	TRBJ1-2	TGTGCCAGCAGGACAGGATCCAATGGCTACACCTTC	CASRTGSNGYTF
TRBV5-4	-	TRBD2	TRBJ2-7	TGTGCCAGCGGCCAAAGCGGGAGCCGCCCCGACGAGCAGTACTTC	CASGQSGSRPDEQYF
TRBV7-2	-	-	TRBJ2-3	TGTGCCAGCAGTCTACGGCGGATAGATACGCAGTATTTT	CASSLRRIDTQYF
TRBV5-1	-	TRBD1	TRBJ2-5	TGCGCCAGCAGCTTTTGGGACAGGGAGCAAGAGACCCAGTACTTC	CASSFWDREQETQYF
TRBV7-2	-	-	TRBJ2-2	TGTGCCAGCAGCTTGTCCAGGGGAAGCGGGGAGCTGTTTTTT	CASSLSRGSGELFF
TRBV19	once	-	TRBJ2-5	TGTGCCAGTAGTCCCGGACACTTTAGAGAGACCCAGTACTTC	CASSPGHFRETQYF